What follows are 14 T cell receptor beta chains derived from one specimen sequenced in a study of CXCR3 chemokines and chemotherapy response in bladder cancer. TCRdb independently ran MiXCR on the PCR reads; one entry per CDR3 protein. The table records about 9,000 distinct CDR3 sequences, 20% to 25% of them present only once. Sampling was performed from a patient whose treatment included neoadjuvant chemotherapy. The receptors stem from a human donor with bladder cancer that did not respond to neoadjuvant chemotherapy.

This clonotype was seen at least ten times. The CDR3 region is CASSQIGNEQFF. The CDR3 DNA is TGTGCCAGCAGCCAGATTGGTAATGAGCAGTTCTTC. The V call is TRBV16, the J call TRBJ2-1; D unclear. Germline V lookup: CDR1 KGHSY, CDR2 FQNENV. With 3 bases removed from V and 7 bases from J, the gap between germline ends came to 7 bases. CDR3 length: 12 amino acids. The full variable domain, its missing parts supplied by reference TRBV16 and TRBJ2-1, is GEEVAQTPKHLVRGEGQKAKLYCAPIKGHSYVFWYQQVLKNEFKFLISFQNENVFDETGMPKERFSAKCLPNSPCSLEIQATKLEDSAVYFCASSQIGNEQFFGPGTRLTVL.

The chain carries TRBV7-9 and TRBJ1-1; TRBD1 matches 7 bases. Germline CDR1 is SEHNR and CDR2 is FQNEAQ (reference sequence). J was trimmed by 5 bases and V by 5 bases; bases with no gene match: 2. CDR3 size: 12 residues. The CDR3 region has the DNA TGTGCCAGCAGCCGGGGACAGACTGAAGCTTTCTTT. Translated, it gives CASSRGQTEAFF.

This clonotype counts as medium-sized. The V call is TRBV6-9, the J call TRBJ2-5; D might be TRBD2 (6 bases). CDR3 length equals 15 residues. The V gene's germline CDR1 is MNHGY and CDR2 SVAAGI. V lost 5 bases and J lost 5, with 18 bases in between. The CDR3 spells CASSRRRGWVETQYF. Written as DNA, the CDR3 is TGTGCCAGCAGTCGTAGGAGGGGATGGGTGGAGACCCAGTACTTC.

CDR3 residues: CASSWSGGYEQYF. For the CDR3, the DNA is TGTGCCAGCAGCTGGTCAGGAGGCTACGAGCAGTACTTC. This chain links TRBV11-2 with TRBJ2-7; D possibly corresponds to TRBD2 (5 bases). Between the trimmed V and J ends, which lost 4 bases and 3 bases, there was a span of 10 bases. The germline V gene has CDR1 SGHAT and CDR2 FQNNGV. The CDR3 runs to 13 residues. Variable domain in full (rest from reference TRBV11-2 and TRBJ2-7): EAGVAQSPRYKIIEKRQSVAFWCNPISGHATLYWYQQILGQGPKLLIQFQNNGVVDDSQLPKDRFSAERLKGVDSTLKIQPAKLEDSAVYLCASSWSGGYEQYFGPGTRLTVT.

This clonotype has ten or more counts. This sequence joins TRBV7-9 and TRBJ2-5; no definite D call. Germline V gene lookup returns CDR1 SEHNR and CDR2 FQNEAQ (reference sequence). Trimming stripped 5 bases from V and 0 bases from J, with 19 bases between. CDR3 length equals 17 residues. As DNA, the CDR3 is TGTGCCAGCAGCCCAAGGGCCGGGCTACCAAACCAAGAGACCCAGTACTTC. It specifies CASSPRAGLPNQETQYF.

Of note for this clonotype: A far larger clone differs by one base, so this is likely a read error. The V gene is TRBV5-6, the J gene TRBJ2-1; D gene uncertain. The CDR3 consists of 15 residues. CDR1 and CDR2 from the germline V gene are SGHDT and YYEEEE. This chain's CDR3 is CASSLIGVSYNEHFF. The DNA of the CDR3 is TGTGCCAGCAGCTTAATTGGGGTTTCTTACAATGAGCACTTCTTC.

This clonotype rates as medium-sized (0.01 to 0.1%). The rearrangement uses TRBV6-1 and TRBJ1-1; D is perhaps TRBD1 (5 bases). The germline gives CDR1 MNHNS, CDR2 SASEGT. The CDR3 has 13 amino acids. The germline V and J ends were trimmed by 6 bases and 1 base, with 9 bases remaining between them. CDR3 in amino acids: CASRQVQNTEAFF. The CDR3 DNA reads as TGTGCCAGCAGACAGGTTCAGAACACTGAAGCTTTCTTT.

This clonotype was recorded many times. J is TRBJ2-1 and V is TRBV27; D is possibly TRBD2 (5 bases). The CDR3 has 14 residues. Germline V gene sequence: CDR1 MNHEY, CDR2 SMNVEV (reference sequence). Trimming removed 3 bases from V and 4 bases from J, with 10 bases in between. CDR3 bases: TGTGCCAGCAGTTTGAGCGGCCCTTACAATGAGCAGTTCTTC. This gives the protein CASSLSGPYNEQFF.

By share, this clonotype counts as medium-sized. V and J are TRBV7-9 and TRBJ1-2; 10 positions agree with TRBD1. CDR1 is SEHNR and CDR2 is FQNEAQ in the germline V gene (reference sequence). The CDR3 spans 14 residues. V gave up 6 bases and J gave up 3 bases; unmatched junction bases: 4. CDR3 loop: CASSRGQGYYGYTF. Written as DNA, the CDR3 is TGTGCCAGCAGTCGGGGACAGGGGTACTATGGCTACACCTTC. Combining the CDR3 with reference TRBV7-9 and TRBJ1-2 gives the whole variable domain DTGVSQNPRHKITKRGQNVTFRCDPISEHNRLYWYRQTLGQGPEFLTYFQNEAQLEKSRLLSDRFSAERPKGSFSTLEIQRTEQGDSAMYLCASSRGQGYYGYTFGSGTRLTVV.

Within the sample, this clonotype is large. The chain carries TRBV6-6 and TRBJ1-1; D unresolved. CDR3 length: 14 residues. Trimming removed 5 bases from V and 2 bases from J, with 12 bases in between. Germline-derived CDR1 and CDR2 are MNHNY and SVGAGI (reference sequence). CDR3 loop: CASSLYPTNTEAFF. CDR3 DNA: TGTGCCAGCAGTCTATATCCGACTAACACTGAAGCTTTCTTT.

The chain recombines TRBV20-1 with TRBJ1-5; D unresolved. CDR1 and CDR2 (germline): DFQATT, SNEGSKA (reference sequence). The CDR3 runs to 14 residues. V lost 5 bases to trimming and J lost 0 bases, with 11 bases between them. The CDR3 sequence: CSAVTGLSNQPQHF. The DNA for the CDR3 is TGCAGTGCTGTCACTGGCCTTAGCAATCAGCCCCAGCATTTT.

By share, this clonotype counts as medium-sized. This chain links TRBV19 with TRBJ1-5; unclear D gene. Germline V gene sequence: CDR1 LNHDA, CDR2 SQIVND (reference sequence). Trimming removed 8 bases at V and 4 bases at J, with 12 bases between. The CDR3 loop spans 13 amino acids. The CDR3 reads CASAPGRNQPQHF. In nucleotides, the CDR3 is TGTGCCAGTGCCCCGGGGAGGAATCAGCCCCAGCATTTT.

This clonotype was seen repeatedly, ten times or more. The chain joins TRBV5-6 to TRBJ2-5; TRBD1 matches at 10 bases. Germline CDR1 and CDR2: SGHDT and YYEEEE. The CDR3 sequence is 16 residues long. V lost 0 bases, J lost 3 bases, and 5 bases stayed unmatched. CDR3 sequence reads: CASSLVSGQGEETQYF. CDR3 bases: TGTGCCAGCAGCTTGGTATCCGGACAGGGGGAAGAGACCCAGTACTTC.

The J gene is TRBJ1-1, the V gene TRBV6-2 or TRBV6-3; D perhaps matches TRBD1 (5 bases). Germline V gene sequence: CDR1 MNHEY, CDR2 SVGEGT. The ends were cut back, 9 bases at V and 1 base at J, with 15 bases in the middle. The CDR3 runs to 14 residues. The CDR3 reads CASRPGGGNTEAFF. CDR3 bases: TGTGCCAGTCGCCCCGGGGGGGGGAACACTGAAGCTTTCTTT.